These 19 T cell receptor beta chains came from one sample sequenced in a study of cytomegalovirus exposure and HLA in healthy donors (dated 2017 in TCRdb). Library method: the immunoSEQ multiplex PCR assay. The multiplex PCR relied on a mix of 60 forward primers for TCR Vbeta segments and 13 reverse primers for TCR Jbeta segments. This immuneACCESS table, as held by TCRdb, lists in-frame sequences with V and J called but not all clones. Of the missing ones, under half trace to an unresolved V gene in checked studies; the others have no known cause. This sample gives 98,000 or so clones in total; about three quarters of them show up just once. The ten largest clones add up to 5.8% of the sample. Sequencing was carried out using PBMCs. The receptors were gathered from a man between 60 and 75 years old in good health and CMV-seropositive.

The chain joins TRBV14 to TRBJ1-2, with D tentatively TRBD1 (5 bases). This CDR3 has 14 amino acids. The V end lost 6 bases, the J end lost 4 bases, and 15 bases lay between the germline ends. The germline gives CDR1 SGHDN, CDR2 FVKESK. Here the CDR3 reads CASSGGIPIYGYTF. In DNA, the CDR3 is TGTGCCAGCAGTGGGGGGATCCCTATCTATGGCTACACCTTC.

The chain employs TRBV27 and TRBJ2-3; D perhaps matches TRBD2 (7 bases). CDR1 and CDR2 (germline): MNHEY, SMNVEV (reference sequence). V was trimmed by 4 bases and J by 1 base, leaving 15 bases between them. There are 16 residues in the CDR3. This CDR3 is CASSSPRGAGTDTQYF. CDR3 nucleotide sequence: TGTGCCAGCAGTTCACCCCGGGGGGCCGGCACAGATACGCAGTATTTT.

The gene calls are TRBV6-5 and TRBJ1-1; D may be TRBD1 (5 bases). The V end was cut by 7 bases, the J end by 2 bases, with 17 bases between. There are 15 residues in the CDR3. Germline V CDR1 and CDR2: MNHEY, SVGAGI. The CDR3 is CASTSRAGPNTEAFF. The CDR3 DNA reads TGTGCCAGCACCTCCCGGGCAGGGCCTAACACTGAAGCTTTCTTT.

This clone turned up a few times. The chain combines TRBV7-9 with TRBJ2-1, with D unresolved. The CDR3 is made up of 14 amino acids. V was clipped by 1 base and J by 7 bases, with 11 bases between them. Germline lookup yields CDR1 SEHNR and CDR2 FQNEAQ (reference sequence). This chain's CDR3 is CASSLGQVQNEQFF. The CDR3 DNA follows: TGTGCCAGCAGCTTAGGGCAGGTACAGAATGAGCAGTTCTTC.

The gene calls are TRBV7-2 and TRBJ2-3, with a tentative D call TRBD1 (5 bases). V lost 4 bases, J lost 0 bases, and 14 bases lay in between. This CDR3 contains 16 residues. Germline CDR1 SGHTA, CDR2 FQGNSA. CDR3 loop: CASSYRDRTSTDTQYF. For the CDR3, the DNA is TGTGCCAGCAGCTACAGAGACAGAACTAGCACAGATACGCAGTATTTT.

This chain joins TRBV5-4 and TRBJ2-3; the match to TRBD2 covers 8 bases. The CDR3 totals 16 residues. With V trimmed by 0 bases and J by 0 bases, 3 bases remained unmatched. From germline, CDR1 is SGHNT and CDR2 YYREEE (reference sequence). The CDR3 coding sequence is TGTGCCAGCAGCTTGGAAGCGGGGGCTAGCACAGATACGCAGTATTTT. It codes for CASSLEAGASTDTQYF.

This clone has only one observation. The J gene is TRBJ2-2, the V gene TRBV6-5; maybe TRBD2 (6 bases). The germline gives CDR1 MNHEY, CDR2 SVGAGI. The CDR3 consists of 16 residues. Trimming cost V 4 bases and J 2 bases, with 14 bases left between them. CDR3 sequence: CASSSWRRVNTGELFF. For the CDR3, the DNA is TGTGCCAGCAGTTCCTGGAGGAGGGTTAACACCGGGGAGCTGTTTTTT.

This chain joins TRBV11-2 and TRBJ2-7; D is unclear. The germline CDR1 and CDR2 sequences are SGHAT and FQNNGV. V lost 4 bases to trimming and J lost 5 bases, with 9 bases between them. This CDR3 has 12 residues. CDR3 residues: CASSSGSDEQYF. The CDR3 nucleotides read TGTGCCAGCAGCTCCGGGTCGGACGAGCAGTACTTC. The full variable domain, in which reference TRBV11-2 and TRBJ2-7 provide the parts outside the CDR3, is EAGVAQSPRYKIIEKRQSVAFWCNPISGHATLYWYQQILGQGPKLLIQFQNNGVVDDSQLPKDRFSAERLKGVDSTLKIQPAKLEDSAVYLCASSSGSDEQYFGPGTRLTVT.

The chain combines TRBV5-1 with TRBJ1-4; a possible D gene is TRBD1 (6 bases). V was clipped by 0 bases and J by 0 bases, with 12 bases between them. In germline, CDR1 is SGHRS, CDR2 YFSETQ. The length of the CDR3 is 17 residues. CDR3 loop: CASSLEGQSATNEKLFF. CDR3 nucleotides: TGCGCCAGCAGCTTGGAAGGACAGTCGGCAACTAATGAAAAACTGTTTTTT.

V is TRBV30 and J is TRBJ1-3; maybe TRBD1 (6 bases). The V end lost 0 bases, the J end lost 0 bases, and 12 bases lay between the germline ends. Germline V gene sequence: CDR1 GTSNPN, CDR2 SVGIG (reference sequence). This CDR3 region has 16 residues. CDR3 region: CAWSVGGGVSGNTIYF. In nucleotides, the CDR3 is TGTGCCTGGAGTGTAGGTGGGGGCGTCTCTGGAAACACCATATATTTT.

The chain links TRBV6-1 to TRBJ2-7; TRBD2 matches 7 bases. This CDR3 region has 14 residues. In germline, CDR1 is MNHNS, CDR2 SASEGT. V was clipped by 5 bases and J by 6 bases; unmatched bases: 10. CDR3 nucleotide sequence: TGTGCCAGCAGTCCACCGGGACTACCCCGCGAGCAGTACTTC. This sequence encodes CASSPPGLPREQYF.

This clone was counted a single time. J is TRBJ2-5 and V is TRBV25-1; possibly TRBD2 for D (7 bases). The CDR3 covers 15 residues. V was shortened by 1 base and J by 7 bases, with 16 bases between the two germline ends. Germline V gene data show CDR1 as MGHDK and CDR2 as SYGVNS. The CDR3: CASSESVAGAGTQYF. The CDR3 DNA sequence: TGTGCCAGCAGTGAATCGGTGGCGGGGGCTGGGACCCAGTACTTC.

The chain recombines TRBV5-1 with TRBJ1-3; possible D gene TRBD1, 5 bases. Germline V gene data show CDR1 as SGHRS and CDR2 as YFSETQ. The V gene lost 3 bases and the J gene lost 1 base, with 8 bases spanning the gap. The CDR3 consists of 14 residues. The CDR3 sequence: CASSSGISGNTIYF. The CDR3 coding sequence is TGCGCCAGCAGCTCAGGGATTTCTGGAAACACCATATATTTT.

The table lists this clone with a few counts. The chain has TRBV27 and TRBJ2-3; perhaps TRBD2 as D (5 bases). In germline, CDR1 is MNHEY, CDR2 SMNVEV (reference sequence). This CDR3 contains 15 residues. V dropped 6 bases and J dropped 11 bases, with 24 bases sitting between them. CDR3 bases: TGTGCCAGCAGCTCGGGATCCAGTACCTACCGGAGGCAGTATTTT. Amino acid sequence: CASSSGSSTYRRQYF.

This sequence joins TRBV18 and TRBJ1-6, with TRBD1 identical over 7 bases. The V segment lost 2 bases and the J segment 5 bases; nucleotides outside the gene matches: 3. The CDR3 has 15 amino acids. Germline-derived CDR1 and CDR2 are KGHSH and LQKENI. The CDR3 spells CASSPKGADNSPLHF. The CDR3 DNA reads TGTGCCAGCTCACCAAAGGGGGCAGATAATTCACCCCTCCACTTT.

The rearrangement joins TRBV4-2 to TRBJ2-3, with TRBD2 matching 12 bases. Germline-derived CDR1 and CDR2 are LGHNA and YNFKEQ. This CDR3 is built from 20 residues. V was clipped by 0 bases and J by 6 bases; unmatched bases: 16. CDR3 in DNA: TGTGCCAGCAGCCAAGAGCCTAGCGGGGGGGTCTCTCCTTCGGGGGATACGCAGTATTTT. This encodes CASSQEPSGGVSPSGDTQYF.

This chain links TRBV11-3 with TRBJ2-3, with TRBD2 identical over 7 bases. The CDR3 is 14 amino acids. V lost 5 bases to trimming and J lost 4 bases; unmatched junction nucleotides: 6. The V gene's germline CDR1 is SGHNT and CDR2 YENEEA. The CDR3 sequence is CASSNRLAPDTQYF. CDR3 nucleotide sequence: TGTGCCAGCAGCAACCGACTAGCTCCAGATACGCAGTATTTT.

The count of this clone is one. The J gene is TRBJ1-1, the V gene TRBV5-1; 9 nucleotides match TRBD1. Germline CDR1 reads SGHRS; CDR2 reads YFSETQ. The V and J ends lost 7 bases and 7 bases, in that order; junction bases with no gene match: 17. This CDR3 is built from 16 residues. The CDR3 DNA reads TGCGCCAGCGGAACGACGCCGGGACAGGGAGGAATTGAAGCTTTCTTT. Protein sequence: CASGTTPGQGGIEAFF.

The chain couples TRBV2 to TRBJ1-5; TRBD1 agrees at 9 bases. Germline V gives CDR1 SNHLY, CDR2 FYNNEI. The CDR3 is 15 amino acids. V trimming: 3 bases; J trimming: 3 bases; junction bases outside the gene matches: 3. The CDR3 sequence: CASSENRGPNQPQHF. The CDR3 region has the DNA TGTGCCAGCAGTGAGAACAGGGGGCCCAATCAGCCCCAGCATTTT. Variable domain in full (rest from reference TRBV2 and TRBJ1-5): EPEVTQTPSHQVTQMGQEVILRCVPISNHLYFYWYRQILGQKVEFLVSFYNNEISEKSEIFDDQFSVERPDGSNFTLKIRSTKLEDSAMYFCASSENRGPNQPQHFGDGTRLSIL.